This is a list of T cell receptor beta chains from one sample in a study of cytomegalovirus exposure and HLA in healthy donors. Only in-frame clones appear in the TCRdb table, and some are missing; sequencing was by immunoSEQ multiplex PCR. The top ten clones hold 2.1% of a sample with some 85,000 clones, approximately 84% of them seen once. Sequences were obtained from PBMCs. The receptors here all came from a man aged 18 to 29 in good health and CMV-seronegative. Both conserved end residues are part of each CDR3. D genes are given only for firm matches. Part of the rows lack a size; the others show once, few, many or a class for expanded clones.

j_gene,v_gene,d_gene,abundance,CDR3aa,CDR3nt
TRBJ2-7,TRBV7-9,-,-,CASSLALESSYEQYF,TGTGCCAGCAGCTTAGCCCTCGAGAGCTCCTACGAGCAGTACTTC
TRBJ1-5,TRBV11-1,-,-,CASSLDAERGNQPQHF,TGTGCCAGCAGCTTAGACGCTGAGAGGGGGAATCAGCCCCAGCATTTT
TRBJ1-5,TRBV19,-,-,CASSIVSGDNQPQHF,TGTGCCAGTAGTATCGTATCAGGGGACAATCAGCCCCAGCATTTT
TRBJ2-1,TRBV7-9,TRBD2,-,CASSPLGTSGSRYRDEQFF,TGTGCCAGCAGCCCATTAGGGACTAGCGGGAGTAGGTACCGCGATGAGCAGTTCTTC
TRBJ1-5,TRBV5-8,-,-,CASSLAKGSNQPQHF,TGTGCCAGCAGCTTGGCCAAGGGGAGCAATCAGCCCCAGCATTTT
TRBJ1-2,TRBV19,-,few,CASSPSHRMRYGYTF,TGTGCCAGTAGTCCCTCTCATCGCATGCGTTATGGCTACACCTTC
TRBJ1-2,TRBV6-1,TRBD1,once,CASSGIYRGLSYGYTF,TGTGCCAGCAGTGGGATTTACAGGGGGCTCAGCTATGGCTACACCTTC
TRBJ2-1,TRBV7-7,-,once,CASSPISGTYNEQFF,TGTGCTAGCAGCCCCATATCCGGGACTTACAATGAGCAGTTCTTC
TRBJ2-5,TRBV27,TRBD1,-,CASSWDRGETQYF,TGTGCCAGCAGTTGGGACAGGGGAGAGACCCAGTACTTC
TRBJ1-4,TRBV30,TRBD1,-,CAWSSGTGDEKLFF,TGTGCCTGGAGTTCGGGGACAGGGGATGAAAAACTGTTTTTT
TRBJ2-1,TRBV25-1,-,-,CASSGREPLSYNEQFF,TGTGCCAGCAGTGGAAGGGAGCCCCTCTCCTACAATGAGCAGTTCTTC
TRBJ1-1,TRBV6-6,-,-,CASSLRAPTTTEAFF,TGTGCCAGCAGTCTCAGGGCCCCCACTACCACTGAAGCTTTCTTT
TRBJ2-5,TRBV6-5,TRBD1,-,CASSYLGTGGQETQYF,TGTGCCAGCAGTTATCTGGGGACAGGGGGCCAAGAGACCCAGTACTTC
TRBJ1-1,TRBV19,TRBD1,-,CASSIAPGQFEPEAFF,TGTGCCAGTAGTATCGCCCCGGGACAGTTTGAGCCTGAAGCTTTCTTT
TRBJ1-1,TRBV7-2,-,-,CASSSPPGGNTEAFF,TGTGCCAGCAGTTCACCACCGGGGGGGAACACTGAAGCTTTCTTT
TRBJ2-5,TRBV5-1,TRBD2,-,CASSFVRELRETQYF,TGCGCCAGCAGCTTCGTGCGGGAGCTTCGAGAGACCCAGTACTTC
TRBJ2-3,TRBV6-1,-,-,CASSEYQGGADTQYF,TGTGCCAGCAGTGAGTACCAGGGTGGCGCAGATACGCAGTATTTT
TRBJ2-1,TRBV13,-,-,CASSRSEGQFF,TGTGCCAGCAGCCGTAGCGAAGGGCAGTTCTTC
TRBJ1-5,TRBV30,-,-,CAWSDTGRLQPQHF,TGTGCCTGGAGTGACACAGGACGGCTCCAGCCCCAGCATTTT
TRBJ1-6,TRBV18,TRBD1,-,CASSPSDRASPLHF,TGTGCCAGCTCACCTTCGGACAGGGCCTCACCCCTCCACTTT
TRBJ2-3,TRBV10-1,-,-,CASSESRLTDTQYF,TGCGCCAGCAGTGAGTCGCGACTCACAGATACGCAGTATTTT
TRBJ2-7,TRBV7-9,-,-,CASNPYEQYF,TGTGCCAGCAATCCTTACGAGCAGTACTTC
TRBJ1-5,TRBV28,-,-,CASSLWVGLGGNQPQHF,TGTGCCAGCAGTTTATGGGTGGGACTAGGGGGCAATCAGCCCCAGCATTTT
TRBJ2-2,TRBV2,-,once,CASSGKTSVGELFF,TGTGCCAGCAGTGGTAAAACTAGTGTCGGGGAGCTGTTTTTT
TRBJ2-3,TRBV28,TRBD2,-,CASSHGGSGGDTQYF,TGTGCCAGCAGTCACGGCGGGAGTGGGGGGGATACGCAGTATTTT
TRBJ2-7,TRBV2,-,-,CASSVSREVYEQYF,TGTGCCAGCAGTGTGTCCAGGGAGGTCTACGAGCAGTACTTC
TRBJ1-1,TRBV5-1,TRBD1,-,CASSPGQGNTEAFF,TGCGCCAGCAGCCCAGGACAGGGGAACACTGAAGCTTTCTTT
TRBJ2-3,TRBV15,-,-,CATSRAVGGTDTQYF,TGTGCCACCAGCAGAGCGGTGGGAGGCACAGATACGCAGTATTTT
TRBJ2-7,TRBV29-1,TRBD2,-,CSVATSVKDYEQYF,TGCAGCGTTGCAACTAGCGTAAAGGACTACGAGCAGTACTTC
TRBJ1-2,TRBV15,-,-,CATSPSRGVYGYTF,TGTGCCACCAGCCCTTCAAGGGGCGTCTATGGCTACACCTTC
TRBJ2-2,TRBV15,TRBD2,-,CATSRVKGWEGFAGELFF,TGTGCCACCAGCAGAGTAAAGGGGTGGGAGGGCTTCGCCGGGGAGCTGTTTTTT
TRBJ2-7,TRBV5-1,-,few,CASSSQASSYEQYF,TGCGCCAGCAGCTCACAGGCGAGCTCCTACGAGCAGTACTTC
TRBJ2-5,TRBV7-2,-,-,CASSLGGRETQYF,TGTGCCAGCAGCTTAGGGGGGCGGGAGACCCAGTACTTC
TRBJ2-7,TRBV15,TRBD2,-,CATSRDGTSGRNEQYF,TGTGCCACCAGCAGAGATGGGACTAGCGGGAGGAACGAGCAGTACTTC
TRBJ1-2,TRBV7-8,-,once,CASSAIGQGIYGYTF,TGTGCCAGCAGCGCCATAGGGCAGGGGATTTATGGCTACACCTTC
TRBJ2-7,TRBV5-1,-,-,CASSEDTTYEQYF,TGCGCCAGCAGCGAGGACACCACCTACGAGCAGTACTTC
TRBJ1-2,TRBV6-1,-,once,CASEHRSNYGYTF,TGTGCCAGCGAGCACCGGAGTAACTATGGCTACACCTTC
TRBJ2-7,TRBV5-6,-,-,CASSLLGPTYEQYF,TGTGCCAGCAGCTTGCTGGGGCCTACCTACGAGCAGTACTTC
TRBJ2-7,TRBV30,-,-,CAWTSGPLSGEQYF,TGTGCCTGGACCTCCGGGCCCTTGAGCGGAGAGCAGTACTTC
TRBJ2-1,TRBV30,TRBD2,-,CAWVPPAGAIDNEQFF,TGTGCCTGGGTACCCCCCGCGGGAGCAATCGACAATGAGCAGTTCTTC
TRBJ1-4,TRBV27,-,once,CASSLVSNEKLFF,TGTGCCAGCAGTTTAGTCAGTAATGAAAAACTGTTTTTT
TRBJ1-1,TRBV5-4,-,-,CASSLAGAGNTEAFF,TGTGCCAGCAGCTTGGCAGGGGCCGGGAACACTGAAGCTTTCTTT
TRBJ1-1,TRBV7-9,-,once,CASSDIGTSMNTEAFF,TGTGCCAGCAGCGACATAGGGACATCCATGAACACTGAAGCTTTCTTT
TRBJ2-7,TRBV5-1,-,-,CASSLVGGGYYEQYF,TGCGCCAGCAGCTTGGTGGGGGGTGGGTACTACGAGCAGTACTTC
TRBJ2-7,TRBV9,TRBD1,-,CASSPQSWGQGISYEQYF,TGTGCCAGCAGCCCCCAATCCTGGGGACAGGGGATCTCCTACGAGCAGTACTTC